The subject of this entry is one TCR beta chain. These data come from a study of OX40 agonist ivuxolimab in advanced cancers. Trimming took 0 bases from V and 0 from J, leaving 6 bases between them. CDR3 length: 14 residues. Germline values: CDR1 MNHEY, CDR2 SVGAGI. Sequencing was performed with immunoSEQ multiplex PCR; in TCRdb, only in-frame clones are kept and a portion is missing. The sample has about 120,000 clones, approximately 90% seen once. The chain joins TRBV6-5 to TRBJ2-7, with D uncertain. This clonotype originated in an adult with an advanced solid tumor such as melanoma, head and neck, liver or kidney cancer. Sequenced here: CD4+ or CD8+ T cells sorted from blood, sampled in a trial of the OX40 agonist ivuxolimab. Written as DNA, the CDR3 is TGTGCCAGCAGTTACTCGAGGTTCTCCTACGAGCAGTACTTC. Translating it yields CASSYSRFSYEQYF.